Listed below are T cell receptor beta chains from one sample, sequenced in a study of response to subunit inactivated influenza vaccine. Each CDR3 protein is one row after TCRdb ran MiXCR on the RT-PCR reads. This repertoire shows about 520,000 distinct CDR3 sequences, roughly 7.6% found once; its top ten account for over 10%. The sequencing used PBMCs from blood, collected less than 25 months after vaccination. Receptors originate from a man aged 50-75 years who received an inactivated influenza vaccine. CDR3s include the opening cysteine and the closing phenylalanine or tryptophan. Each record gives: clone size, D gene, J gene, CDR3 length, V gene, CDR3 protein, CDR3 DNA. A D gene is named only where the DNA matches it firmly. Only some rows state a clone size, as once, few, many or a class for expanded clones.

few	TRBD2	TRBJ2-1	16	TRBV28	CASGPAGTSSYNEQFF	TGTGCCAGCGGGCCTGCCGGGACTAGCTCCTACAATGAGCAGTTCTTC
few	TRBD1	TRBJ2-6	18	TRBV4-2	CASSPQLQGQAGANVLTF	TGTGCCAGCAGCCCCCAACTACAGGGACAGGCCGGGGCCAACGTCCTGACTTTC
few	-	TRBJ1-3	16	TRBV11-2	CASSLVGVWSGNTIYF	TGTGCCAGCAGCTTAGTAGGGGTCTGGTCTGGAAACACCATATATTTT
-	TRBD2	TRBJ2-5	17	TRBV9	CASSALALAGGRETQYF	TGTGCCAGCAGCGCCCTCGCACTAGCGGGGGGGCGGGAGACCCAGTACTTC
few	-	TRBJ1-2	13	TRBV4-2	CASSQDRGIGYTF	TGTGCCAGCAGCCAAGATCGGGGGATCGGCTACACCTTC
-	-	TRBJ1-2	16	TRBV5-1	CASSFQDSRDNYGYTF	TGCGCCAGCAGCTTCCAGGACAGCCGAGACAACTATGGCTACACCTTC
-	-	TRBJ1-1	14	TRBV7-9	CASSPDGVNTEAFF	TGTGCCAGCAGCCCGGATGGAGTGAACACTGAAGCTTTCTTT
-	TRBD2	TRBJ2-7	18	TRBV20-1	CSARDHLGLARGFYEQYF	TGCAGTGCTAGAGATCACCTTGGACTAGCTCGAGGCTTCTACGAGCAGTACTTC
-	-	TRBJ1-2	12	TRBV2	CASRVLFRGYTF	TGTGCCAGCAGGGTATTATTTCGAGGCTACACCTTC
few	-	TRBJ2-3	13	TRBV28	CASSPSGSGTQYF	TGTGCCAGCAGTCCTTCAGGGTCGGGTACGCAGTATTTT
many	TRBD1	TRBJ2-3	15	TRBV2	CASVRDSLSTDTQYF	TGTGCCAGCGTCCGGGACAGCCTTAGCACAGATACGCAGTATTTT
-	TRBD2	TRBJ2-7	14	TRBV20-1	CSAPFQAGADEQYF	TGCAGTGCCCCGTTTCAAGCGGGGGCGGACGAGCAGTACTTC
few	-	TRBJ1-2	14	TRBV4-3	CASSPGRSSYGYTF	TGCGCCAGCAGCCCGGGACGGAGTTCCTATGGCTACACCTTC
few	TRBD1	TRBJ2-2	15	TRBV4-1	CASSIQGADTGELFF	TGCGCCAGCAGCATACAGGGGGCGGACACCGGGGAGCTGTTTTTT
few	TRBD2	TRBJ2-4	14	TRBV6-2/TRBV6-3	CASRQTGTSGGQYF	TGTGCCAGCAGACAAACCGGGACTAGCGGAGGGCAGTACTTC
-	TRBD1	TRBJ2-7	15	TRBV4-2	CASSQAAGGTREQYF	TGTGCCAGCAGCCAAGCGGCAGGGGGAACTCGCGAGCAGTACTTC
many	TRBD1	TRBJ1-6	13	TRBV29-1	CSARDSYNSPLHF	TGCAGCGCCCGGGACAGCTATAATTCACCCCTCCACTTT
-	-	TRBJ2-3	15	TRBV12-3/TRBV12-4	CASRPIRGSTDTQYF	TGTGCCAGCAGACCGATAAGGGGTAGCACAGATACGCAGTATTTT
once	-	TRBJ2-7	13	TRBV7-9	CASSHRDIYEQYF	TGTGCCAGCAGCCACCGGGACATCTACGAGCAGTACTTC
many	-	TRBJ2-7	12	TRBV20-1	CSARDPPYEQYF	TGCAGTGCTAGAGATCCACCCTACGAGCAGTACTTC
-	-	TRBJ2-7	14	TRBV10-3	CAISVQGAAGEQYF	TGTGCCATCAGTGTACAGGGAGCAGCTGGCGAGCAGTACTTC
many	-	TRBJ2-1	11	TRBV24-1	CATSEGYEQFF	TGTGCCACCAGTGAGGGATATGAGCAGTTCTTC
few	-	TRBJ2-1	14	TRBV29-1	CSVVSPISYNEQFF	TGCAGCGTTGTGTCTCCGATTTCCTACAATGAGCAGTTCTTC
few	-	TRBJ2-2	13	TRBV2	CARRTGGTGELFF	TGTGCCCGCAGGACTGGTGGCACCGGGGAGCTGTTTTTT
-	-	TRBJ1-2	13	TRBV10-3	CAISASPNYGYTF	TGTGCCATCAGTGCATCCCCTAACTATGGCTACACCTTC
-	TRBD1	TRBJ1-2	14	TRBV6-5	CASSYEDRGYGYTF	TGTGCCAGCAGTTACGAGGACAGGGGCTATGGCTACACCTTC
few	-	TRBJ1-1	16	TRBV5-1	CASSLGQGASEAEAFF	TGCGCCAGCAGCTTGGGGCAGGGCGCCTCAGAGGCTGAAGCTTTCTTT
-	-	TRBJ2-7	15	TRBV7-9	CASSLLRDSSYEQYF	TGTGCCAGCAGCTTACTTCGGGACTCCTCCTACGAGCAGTACTTC
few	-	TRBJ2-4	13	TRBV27	CASRGRAKNIQYF	TGTGCCAGCAGGGGACGGGCCAAAAACATTCAGTACTTC
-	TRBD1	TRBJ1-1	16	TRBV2	CASSPDRGRGNTEAFF	TGTGCCAGCAGCCCGGACAGGGGGCGGGGGAACACTGAAGCTTTCTTT
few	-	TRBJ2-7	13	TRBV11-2	CASSPRHFSEQYF	TGTGCCAGCAGCCCGCGACATTTCTCCGAGCAGTACTTC
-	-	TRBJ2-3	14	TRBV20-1	CSATGVGVADTQYF	TGCAGTGCTACGGGGGTAGGGGTCGCAGATACGCAGTATTTT
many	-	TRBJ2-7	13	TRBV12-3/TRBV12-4	CASSSRVAVEQYF	TGTGCCAGCAGTTCCCGGGTAGCGGTCGAGCAGTACTTC
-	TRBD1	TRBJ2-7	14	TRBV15	CATSPRDRGIEQYF	TGTGCCACCAGCCCCCGGGACAGGGGAATCGAGCAGTACTTC
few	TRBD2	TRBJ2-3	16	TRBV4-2	CASSQVAGVGEDTQYF	TGTGCCAGCAGCCAGGTAGCGGGAGTGGGAGAAGATACGCAGTATTTT
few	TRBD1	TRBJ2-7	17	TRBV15	CATSRDHRWDRSYEQYF	TGTGCCACCAGCAGAGATCACCGTTGGGACAGGAGCTACGAGCAGTACTTC
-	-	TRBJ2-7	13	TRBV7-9	CASSEPGAYEQYF	TGTGCCAGCAGTGAGCCAGGGGCCTACGAGCAGTACTTC
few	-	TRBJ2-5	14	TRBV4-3	CASSQDTFSETQYF	TGCGCCAGCAGCCAAGATACCTTTTCGGAGACCCAGTACTTC
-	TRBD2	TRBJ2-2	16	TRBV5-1	CASSPRPSGGAGELFF	TGCGCCAGCAGCCCCCGTCCTAGCGGGGGGGCCGGGGAGCTGTTTTTT
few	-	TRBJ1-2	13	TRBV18	CASSQQGPAGYTF	TGTGCCAGCTCACAACAGGGTCCAGCTGGCTACACCTTC
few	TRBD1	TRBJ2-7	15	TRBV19	CASSNPRRQGYEQYF	TGTGCCAGTAGTAACCCGCGGAGACAGGGCTACGAGCAGTACTTC
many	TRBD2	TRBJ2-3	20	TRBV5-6	CASSFGTSMYGPGFTDTQYF	TGTGCCAGCAGCTTTGGGACTAGCATGTACGGGCCTGGCTTCACAGATACGCAGTATTTT
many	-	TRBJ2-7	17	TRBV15	CATSRDRARVVSYEQYF	TGTGCCACCAGCAGAGATCGGGCGAGGGTCGTTTCCTACGAGCAGTACTTC
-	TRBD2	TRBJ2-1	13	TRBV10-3	CAISEGTINEQFF	TGTGCCATCAGTGAGGGGACTATCAATGAGCAGTTCTTC
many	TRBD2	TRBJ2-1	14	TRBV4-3	CASSQGSGPNEQFF	TGCGCCAGCAGCCAAGGTAGCGGGCCCAATGAGCAGTTCTTC
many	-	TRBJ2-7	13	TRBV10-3	CAISLGPAYEQYF	TGTGCCATCAGCCTCGGACCCGCCTACGAGCAGTACTTC
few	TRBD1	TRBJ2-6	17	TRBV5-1	CASSLEGALSGANVLTF	TGCGCCAGCAGCTTAGAGGGGGCGCTTTCTGGGGCCAACGTCCTGACTTTC
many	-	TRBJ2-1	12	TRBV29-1	CSVEANQSQQFF	TGCAGCGTTGAAGCAAACCAGTCCCAGCAGTTCTTC
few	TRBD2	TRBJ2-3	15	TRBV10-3	CAISMTSGSTDTQYF	TGTGCCATCAGCATGACTAGCGGGAGCACAGATACGCAGTATTTT
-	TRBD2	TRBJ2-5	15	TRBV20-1	CSAKGTSGFQETQYF	TGCAGTGCTAAGGGGACTAGCGGGTTCCAAGAGACCCAGTACTTC
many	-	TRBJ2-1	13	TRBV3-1	CASSQGGANEQFF	TGTGCCAGCAGCCAAGGCGGGGCTAATGAGCAGTTCTTC
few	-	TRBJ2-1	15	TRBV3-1	CASAAGPGLSNEQFF	TGTGCCAGCGCCGCCGGGCCGGGACTCAGCAATGAGCAGTTCTTC
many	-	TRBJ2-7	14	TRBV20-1	CSARDQTGPGQQYF	TGCAGTGCTAGAGACCAGACGGGGCCCGGGCAGCAGTACTTC